Each of the 22 T cell receptor beta chains below was sequenced from the same sample in a study of OX40 agonist ivuxolimab in advanced cancers. The table came from immunoSEQ multiplex PCR; TCRdb's copy has only in-frame clones and leaves some out. The data hold 46,000 or so clones, with around 77% observed a single time. This sample comprised CD4+ or CD8+ T cells sorted from blood, obtained in a trial of the OX40 agonist ivuxolimab. These receptors originate from an adult with an advanced solid tumor such as melanoma, head and neck, liver or kidney cancer.

This chain joins TRBV6-6 and TRBJ1-2; 7 nucleotides line up with TRBD1. Per the germline V gene, CDR1 is MNHNY and CDR2 is SVGAGI (reference sequence). The CDR3 runs to 13 residues. The trim removed 2 bases at V and 8 bases at J, leaving 5 bases unmatched. The CDR3 nucleotides read TGTGCCAGCAGTTACGCAGGGGGACGGGGCTACACCTTC. It translates to CASSYAGGRGYTF.

The gene calls are TRBV15 and TRBJ2-6; D uncertain. V lost 0 bases and J lost 0, with 12 bases in between. The CDR3 consists of 18 residues. Germline V CDR1 and CDR2: LNHNV, YYDKDF (reference sequence). CDR3 loop: CATSRDSGAFSGANVLTF. The CDR3 DNA reads as TGTGCCACCAGCAGAGATTCGGGTGCATTCTCTGGGGCCAACGTCCTGACTTTC.

The V call is TRBV11-2, the J call TRBJ2-1; no definite D call. V dropped 6 bases and J dropped 4 bases, with 13 bases sitting between them. The CDR3 length is 14 residues. Germline CDR1 and CDR2: SGHAT and FQNNGV. The CDR3 reads CASSSAGSYNEQFF. The CDR3, as DNA: TGTGCCAGCAGTTCGGCCGGTTCTTACAATGAGCAGTTCTTC.

This chain joins TRBV2 and TRBJ2-4; perhaps D is TRBD1 or TRBD2 (5 bases each). The V end was cut by 3 bases, the J end by 3 bases, with 15 bases between. Per the germline V gene, CDR1 is SNHLY and CDR2 is FYNNEI. The CDR3 sequence is 16 residues long. The DNA of the CDR3 is TGTGCCAGCAGTGACGAGGGGCGCGCCTTCAAAAACATTCAGTACTTC. Amino acid sequence: CASSDEGRAFKNIQYF.

This clone was observed once. The chain has TRBV5-1 and TRBJ2-1; D is tentatively TRBD1 or TRBD2 (6 bases each). Germline V CDR1 and CDR2: SGHRS, YFSETQ. The CDR3 has 15 residues. Deletions cut 7 bases from V and 4 bases from J, with 18 bases between. The CDR3 here is CASGWGQGRYNEQFF. In DNA form, the CDR3 reads TGCGCCAGCGGTTGGGGGCAGGGGAGGTACAATGAGCAGTTCTTC.

The chain carries TRBV13 and TRBJ2-5, with D possibly TRBD2 on 6 matching bases. The DNA end lines up better with TRBJ2-7; the J call may be wrong. The CDR3 consists of 14 residues. Germline-derived CDR1 and CDR2 are PRHDT and FYEKMQ (reference sequence). The CDR3 DNA is TGTGCCAGCAGCCTCGGACTACCTACCTACGAGCAGTACTTC. Protein sequence: CASSLGLPTYEQYF.

This clone showed up just a few times. The chain recombines TRBV2 with TRBJ2-5, with TRBD1 matching over 12 bases. The junction had 5 bases not matched to a gene; V was cut back by 4 bases and J by 5 bases. Germline V gene data show CDR1 as SNHLY and CDR2 as FYNNEI. This CDR3 is 15 amino acids long. CDR3 DNA sequence: TGTGCCAGCAGTGGGGGGACAGGGGGCTGGGAGACCCAGTACTTC. Translation: CASSGGTGGWETQYF.

This rearrangement joins TRBV7-9 to TRBJ2-3; D is possibly TRBD1 or TRBD2 (5 bases each). The CDR3 extends over 17 amino acids. The V gene's germline CDR1 is SEHNR and CDR2 FQNEAQ (reference sequence). The V end lost 5 bases, the J end lost 3 bases, and 21 bases lay between the germline ends. The CDR3 sequence: CASSPKLGRRRTDTQYF. The CDR3 region has the DNA TGTGCCAGCAGCCCCAAGTTGGGGCGGCGGAGGACAGATACGCAGTATTTT.

The genes are TRBV6-6 and TRBJ2-6, with no clear D. The CDR3 loop spans 15 amino acids. V was shortened by 4 bases and J by 1 base, with 8 bases between the two germline ends. Germline values: CDR1 MNHNY, CDR2 SVGAGI (reference sequence). The DNA of the CDR3 is TGTGCCAGCAGTTTCTTGGTTTCTGGGGCCAACGTCCTGACTTTC. It yields the protein CASSFLVSGANVLTF.

On this clone itself: The identical CDR3 is also encoded by other nucleotide sequences in the sample. The rearrangement links TRBV30 to TRBJ2-2; D may match TRBD1 or TRBD2 (6 bases each). Trimming took off 0 bases at V and 13 bases at J, with 12 bases between the two ends. CDR1 and CDR2 (germline): GTSNPN, SVGIG (reference sequence). The CDR3 contains 12 residues. CDR3 sequence reads: CAWSVTGGRLFF. The CDR3 nucleotides are TGTGCCTGGAGTGTAACCGGGGGCCGGCTGTTTTTT.

The V and J genes are TRBV28 and TRBJ1-5, with TRBD1 as a possible D gene (6 bases). V was shortened by 8 bases and J by 3 bases, with 14 bases between the two germline ends. The V gene's germline CDR1 is MDHEN and CDR2 SYDVKM. The CDR3 covers 14 residues. The CDR3 nucleotides read TGTGCCAGCGCCCCGGGGGCGGACAATCAGCCCCAGCATTTT. Protein product: CASAPGADNQPQHF.

The V gene is TRBV4-2, the J gene TRBJ1-1; no clear D gene. Germline CDR1 reads LGHNA; CDR2 reads YNFKEQ. Between the trimmed V and J ends, which lost 0 bases and 4 bases, there was a span of 12 bases. CDR3 size: 15 residues. The CDR3 loop reads CASSQDRVFGTEAFF. In nucleotides, the CDR3 is TGTGCCAGCAGCCAAGATCGCGTGTTCGGCACTGAAGCTTTCTTT.

The genes are TRBV11-1 and TRBJ2-5; weak D call: TRBD2 (5 bases). Trimming took 2 bases from V and 2 from J, leaving 18 bases between them. The germline V gene has CDR1 SGHAT and CDR2 FQDESV (reference sequence). The CDR3 loop spans 17 amino acids. The CDR3 is CASSLQTGKATQETQYF. CDR3 in DNA: TGTGCCAGCAGCTTACAGACGGGGAAGGCAACGCAAGAGACCCAGTACTTC.

This clone was counted between two and nine times. The rearrangement uses TRBV10-3 and TRBJ2-7, with TRBD2 matching over 11 bases. Trimming at V came to 7 bases and at J to 2 bases, leaving 10 bases not matched to a gene. Per germline, CDR1 ENHRY and CDR2 SYGVKD. This CDR3 spans 16 amino acids. The CDR3 region has the DNA TGTGCCATCAAACCGGGACTAGCGGAGGGGACCTACGAGCAGTACTTC. Amino acids: CAIKPGLAEGTYEQYF.

V gene TRBV7-9 combines with J gene TRBJ2-5; possibly TRBD2 for D (6 bases). The CDR3 runs 13 residues. Trimming cost V 6 bases and J 5 bases, with 13 bases left between them. The V gene's germline CDR1 is SEHNR and CDR2 FQNEAQ (reference sequence). The CDR3 reads CASRNSGGETQYF. The CDR3 bases are TGTGCCAGCAGAAATTCTGGGGGGGAGACCCAGTACTTC. Based on the CDR3 plus reference TRBV7-9 and TRBJ2-5, the full variable domain is DTGVSQNPRHKITKRGQNVTFRCDPISEHNRLYWYRQTLGQGPEFLTYFQNEAQLEKSRLLSDRFSAERPKGSFSTLEIQRTEQGDSAMYLCASRNSGGETQYFGPGTRLLVL.

This sequence joins TRBV19 and TRBJ2-3; D remains ambiguous. The germline CDR1 and CDR2 sequences are LNHDA and SQIVND (reference sequence). The V end was cut by 2 bases, the J end by 1 base, with 4 bases between. This CDR3 spans 13 amino acids. The CDR3 loop is CASSIRGTDTQYF. The CDR3 DNA is TGTGCCAGTAGTATAAGGGGCACAGATACGCAGTATTTT.

This chain joins TRBV6-5 and TRBJ1-2; D is possibly TRBD1 (5 bases). V was clipped by 8 bases and J by 8 bases, with 21 bases between them. Germline V CDR1 and CDR2: MNHEY, SVGAGI. The CDR3 runs 14 residues. CDR3 protein: CASSDSGTLRGYTF. DNA for the CDR3: TGTGCCAGCTCCGACTCCGGGACCCTAAGGGGCTACACCTTC.

The gene calls are TRBV19 and TRBJ2-1; 7 nucleotides align to TRBD2. V was pared by 6 bases and J by 3 bases, with 11 bases of the junction left unmatched. The CDR3 is 16 residues long. Per germline, CDR1 LNHDA and CDR2 SQIVND (reference sequence). The CDR3 loop is CASSRPGVAGYNEQFF. CDR3 nucleotide sequence: TGTGCCAGTAGCAGACCGGGGGTAGCGGGCTACAATGAGCAGTTCTTC. Looking up the rest from reference TRBV19 and TRBJ2-1 gives the full variable domain: DGGITQSPKYLFRKEGQNVTLSCEQNLNHDAMYWYRQDPGQGLRLIYYSQIVNDFQKGDIAEGYSVSREKKESFPLTVTSAQKNPTAFYLCASSRPGVAGYNEQFFGPGTRLTVL.

This chain connects TRBV6-1 to TRBJ1-5; possibly TRBD1 for D (6 bases). The CDR3 is 15 amino acids. CDR1 and CDR2 from the germline V gene are MNHNS and SASEGT. The V end was cut by 1 base, the J end by 6 bases, with 13 bases between. The CDR3 DNA follows: TGTGCCAGCAGTGAAGATACAGGGTGGGGTCAGCCCCAGCATTTT. Translated: CASSEDTGWGQPQHF.

The DNA of the CDR3 is TGTGCCAGCAGCCCGACTAGCGGCTCCTACAATGAGCAGTTCTTC. It translates to CASSPTSGSYNEQFF. The V gene is TRBV14, the J gene TRBJ2-1; 9 bases align to TRBD2. This CDR3 region has 15 residues. The V gene end was trimmed by 4 bases and the J gene end by 0 bases; junction bases not matched to a gene: 1. Germline assignment: CDR1 SGHDN and CDR2 FVKESK.

The V call is TRBV7-8, the J call TRBJ1-2, with TRBD1 matching over 7 bases. The J segment lost 7 bases and the V segment lost 5 bases, leaving 10 bases of the junction unmatched. The germline gives CDR1 SGHVS, CDR2 FQNEAQ. The CDR3 loop spans 14 amino acids. CDR3 sequence reads: CASSGSGGGGGYTF. The CDR3 nucleotides read TGTGCCAGCAGCGGCTCAGGGGGGGGCGGTGGCTACACCTTC. Full variable domain (missing parts from reference TRBV7-8 and TRBJ1-2): GAGVSQSPRYKVAKRGQDVALRCDPISGHVSLFWYQQALGQGPEFLTYFQNEAQLDKSGLPSDRFFAERPEGSVSTLKIQRTQQEDSAVYLCASSGSGGGGGYTFGSGTRLTVV.

The rearrangement links TRBV11-2 to TRBJ2-7, with 10 bases matching TRBD1. From germline, CDR1 is SGHAT and CDR2 FQNNGV. This CDR3 contains 18 residues. The V and J ends lost 0 bases and 1 base, in that order; junction bases with no gene match: 9. CDR3 sequence: CASSLDSGTGEASYEQYF. CDR3 DNA sequence: TGTGCCAGCAGCTTAGACTCCGGGACAGGGGAGGCTTCCTACGAGCAGTACTTC.